This is a list of T cell receptor beta chains from one sample in a study of patients and donors after allogeneic stem cell transplantation. TCRdb re-analysed the RT-PCR reads in MiXCR, keeping a single row per CDR3 protein. The sample consists of 800,000 to 1,000,000 distinct CDR3 sequences, over 15% of them appearing once. Input material: blood, either unsorted or a sorted T cell fraction (not recorded which). All receptors derive from a human donor who was either an allogeneic HSCT recipient or a stem cell or donor lymphocyte infusion donor (not recorded which). It is not recorded whose cells these are; they may come from a transplant donor. CDR3s include the opening cysteine and the closing phenylalanine or tryptophan. A D gene is named only where the DNA matches it firmly. Part of the rows lack a size; the others show once, few, many or a class for expanded clones.

J | size | V | D | DNA | CDR3
TRBJ2-4 | - | TRBV6-1 | - | TGTGCCAGCCGTCGGGGACCTAAAAACATTCAGTACTTC | CASRRGPKNIQYF
TRBJ2-5 | - | TRBV7-2 | TRBD1 | TGTGCCAGCAGCTTAGGGCAGGGGGCTGGGAGAGAGACCCAGTACTTC | CASSLGQGAGRETQYF
TRBJ2-5 | few | TRBV19 | - | TGTGCCAGTAGTATAGTTACACCGGGAGCGTACCAAGAGACCCAGTACTTC | CASSIVTPGAYQETQYF
TRBJ1-1 | - | TRBV11-2 | - | TGTGCCAGCAGCTTAGGGAGGCTAAACGTTGAAGCTTTCTTT | CASSLGRLNVEAFF
TRBJ1-6 | few | TRBV11-2 | - | TGTGCCAGCAGCATGCAGGGTAGAGCCCCCCTCGGCAATTCACCCCTCCACTTT | CASSMQGRAPLGNSPLHF
TRBJ1-2 | - | TRBV12-3/TRBV12-4 | TRBD1 | TGTGCCAGCAGTTTCCGCGACAGGGTGGGTGGCTACACCTTC | CASSFRDRVGGYTF
TRBJ1-5 | - | TRBV25-1 | - | TGTGCCAGCGCAGGGGATAATAGTCAGCCCCAGCATTTT | CASAGDNSQPQHF
TRBJ2-1 | many | TRBV12-3/TRBV12-4 | TRBD1 | TGTGCCAGCAGTTCGACAGGGGCCTCCTACAATGAGCAGTTCTTC | CASSSTGASYNEQFF
TRBJ2-6 | few | TRBV20-1 | TRBD1 | TGCAGTGCTAGCAGACAGGGTCTAGGGGCCAACGTCCTGACTTTC | CSASRQGLGANVLTF
TRBJ2-2 | few | TRBV5-1 | TRBD1 | TGCGCCAGCAGCAGAACCGGGACAGGGGTAACCGGGGAGCTGTTTTTT | CASSRTGTGVTGELFF
TRBJ2-1 | - | TRBV20-1 | TRBD1 | TGCAGTGCTCCCGGGACAGGTCTCGGCCGTCGATACAATGAGCAGTTCTTC | CSAPGTGLGRRYNEQFF
TRBJ1-3 | few | TRBV12-3/TRBV12-4 | TRBD1 | TGTGCCAGCAGTCCTCCGCCGGGACAGGGAAACACCATATATTTT | CASSPPPGQGNTIYF
TRBJ2-5 | - | TRBV4-3 | TRBD1 | TGCGCCAGCAGCCGGCGGGTAGGGGGCTCAGTGGGGGAGACCCAGTACTTC | CASSRRVGGSVGETQYF
TRBJ2-7 | - | TRBV4-1 | - | TGCGCCAGCAGCCAAGGTTGGCCGGGGTATGACGAGCAGTACTTC | CASSQGWPGYDEQYF
TRBJ1-2 | - | TRBV7-2 | - | TGTGCCAGCAGCTTAGCCAAGGGACCTAGTTCCTATGGCTACACCTTC | CASSLAKGPSSYGYTF
TRBJ2-3 | - | TRBV20-1 | TRBD2 | TGCAGTGCTTCTTCCTTAGCGGGGGGCACAGATACGCAGTATTTT | CSASSLAGGTDTQYF
TRBJ1-1 | - | TRBV20-1 | - | TGCAGTGCTAGAGATGCAGCCAGAATGAACACTGAAGCTTTCTTT | CSARDAARMNTEAFF
TRBJ2-1 | few | TRBV4-3 | - | TGCGCCAGCAGCCAAGGAAGCGAGGGGGAGCAGTTCTTC | CASSQGSEGEQFF
TRBJ1-1 | many | TRBV6-2/TRBV6-3 | - | TGTGCCAGCAGTCCAGCAGGGGAAACTGAAGCTTTCTTT | CASSPAGETEAFF
TRBJ2-3 | - | TRBV29-1 | - | TGCAGCGTTGAAGTGTTTCCAGGTCCAGCTGCAGATACGCAGTATTTT | CSVEVFPGPAADTQYF
TRBJ2-1 | - | TRBV7-2 | TRBD2 | TGTGCCAGCAGCCTCCAAGCGGGGGGGTACTCCTACAATGAGCAGTTCTTC | CASSLQAGGYSYNEQFF
TRBJ2-1 | - | TRBV5-1 | TRBD2 | TGCGCCAGCAGACGTGCGCTAGCGGGGTCCGGGGAGCAGTTCTTC | CASRRALAGSGEQFF
TRBJ2-3 | few | TRBV6-2/TRBV6-3 | TRBD1 | TGTGCCAGCAGTTACACGAGACAGGGGAGAGATACGCAGTATTTT | CASSYTRQGRDTQYF
TRBJ2-7 | few | TRBV2 | - | TGTGCCAGCAGTGGACCACCGGGCGAGCAGTACTTC | CASSGPPGEQYF
TRBJ2-1 | few | TRBV24-1 | - | TGTGCCACCAGTGACCCGGGACTGGGGCGTGGCAATGAGCAGTTCTTC | CATSDPGLGRGNEQFF
TRBJ2-3 | few | TRBV7-9 | TRBD2 | TGTGCCAGCAGCTTAAAGTCTAGCGGTTCCACAGATACGCAGTATTTT | CASSLKSSGSTDTQYF
TRBJ1-2 | few | TRBV4-2 | TRBD1 | TGTGCCAGCAGCCAGGGACAGGGTGGCCTAGGCTACACCTTC | CASSQGQGGLGYTF
TRBJ1-1 | - | TRBV2 | - | TGTGCCAGCTACAGGGAGGACCCCATGAACACTGAAGCTTTCTTT | CASYREDPMNTEAFF
TRBJ2-1 | few | TRBV12-3/TRBV12-4 | - | TGTGCCAGCAGTTTCTTCATCCATGAGCAGTTCTTC | CASSFFIHEQFF
TRBJ1-1 | few | TRBV10-3 | - | TGTGCCATCAGTGGAACAGGGACGGTCACTGAAGCTTTCTTT | CAISGTGTVTEAFF
TRBJ2-1 | - | TRBV6-1 | TRBD2 | TGTGCCAGCAGTCGGACCGGGACTAGAAACAATGAGCAGTTCTTC | CASSRTGTRNNEQFF
TRBJ1-2 | - | TRBV20-1 | TRBD1 | TGCAGTGCCGTGACAGGGTCTAACTATGGCTACACCTTC | CSAVTGSNYGYTF
TRBJ1-5 | few | TRBV10-3 | - | TGTGCCATCAGAGGAGGGAGCAATCAGCCCCAGCATTTT | CAIRGGSNQPQHF
TRBJ2-6 | - | TRBV6-2/TRBV6-3 | - | TGTGCCAGCAGCCCCGCCTCAGGGTCTGGGGCCAACGTCCTGACTTTC | CASSPASGSGANVLTF
TRBJ2-5 | few | TRBV6-5 | TRBD2 | TGTGCCAGCAGTTACACAGGACTAGCGTGGACCCAGTACTTC | CASSYTGLAWTQYF
TRBJ1-2 | once | TRBV20-1 | TRBD1 | TGCAGTGCTAGAGTCCTCCACCTGCAGGGGGCCGAATCCTATGGCTACACCTTC | CSARVLHLQGAESYGYTF
TRBJ1-2 | - | TRBV7-8 | - | TGTGCCAGCAATCCCCGGGCCGGGGAAGGTTATGGCTACACCTTC | CASNPRAGEGYGYTF
TRBJ2-2 | few | TRBV6-1 | - | TGTGCCAGCAGCGTCCGGGAACGGCTGAACACCGGGGAGCTGTTTTTT | CASSVRERLNTGELFF
TRBJ1-5 | few | TRBV6-1 | TRBD1 | TGTGCCAGCGGAACCGGGACAGGGGCCAATCAGCCCCAGCATTTT | CASGTGTGANQPQHF
TRBJ2-2 | - | TRBV24-1 | - | TGTGCCACCAGTGATCCGACGGTGAACACCGGGGAGCTGTTTTTT | CATSDPTVNTGELFF
TRBJ2-7 | few | TRBV20-1 | - | TGCAGTGCTATACCCGGGACTTTCGAGCAGTACTTC | CSAIPGTFEQYF
TRBJ2-3 | few | TRBV12-3/TRBV12-4 | - | TGTGCCAGCAGTTTGGGCAGAACGCAGTATTTT | CASSLGRTQYF
TRBJ1-3 | - | TRBV20-1 | TRBD1 | TGCAGTGCTAGAGAGGGGACAGGGGCTGGAAACACCATATATTTT | CSAREGTGAGNTIYF
TRBJ1-1 | few | TRBV5-1 | - | TGCGCCAGCAGCCCAACCATCAGGGGCCCCAGCACTGAAGCTTTCTTT | CASSPTIRGPSTEAFF
TRBJ1-2 | - | TRBV3-1 | TRBD1 | TGTGCCAGCAGCCATATCAACAGGGGGCAGAGCTATGGCTACACCTTC | CASSHINRGQSYGYTF
TRBJ2-3 | - | TRBV9 | TRBD2 | TGTGCCAGCAGCCCGAGGACTAGCCAAAGCACAGATACGCAGTATTTT | CASSPRTSQSTDTQYF
TRBJ2-5 | - | TRBV5-1 | - | TGCGCCAGCAGCTTGAAGATAGCCCAAGAGACCCAGTACTTC | CASSLKIAQETQYF
TRBJ2-3 | - | TRBV20-1 | - | TGCAGTGCTAGCTTCGGGGGGACAGGACCGTTTACAGATACGCAGTATTTT | CSASFGGTGPFTDTQYF
TRBJ2-1 | - | TRBV2 | - | TGTGCCAGCGGAAGACAGCACTCCTACAATGAGCAGTTCTTC | CASGRQHSYNEQFF
TRBJ1-2 | many | TRBV12-3/TRBV12-4 | TRBD1 | TGTGCCAGCAGTCCGGGACAGGGGGATGGCTACACCTTC | CASSPGQGDGYTF
TRBJ2-2 | - | TRBV3-1 | TRBD1 | TGTGCCAGCAGCCCCCCGGACAGGGTACTCACCGGGGAGCTGTTTTTT | CASSPPDRVLTGELFF
TRBJ1-5 | - | TRBV2 | - | TGTGCCACCACCCCTGGGGCAGATAGCAATCAGCCCCAGCATTTT | CATTPGADSNQPQHF
TRBJ2-7 | - | TRBV11-2 | TRBD2 | TGTGCCAGCAGCCTGAGCGGGAGGGCCGAATACGAGCAGTACTTC | CASSLSGRAEYEQYF
TRBJ1-2 | many | TRBV5-1 | TRBD1 | TGCGCCAGCAGCTACGGACAGGGTGACTATGGCTACACCTTC | CASSYGQGDYGYTF
TRBJ2-7 | - | TRBV9 | - | TGTGCCAGCAGCGCCTCTCTGGGGGCCTACGAGCAGTACTTC | CASSASLGAYEQYF
TRBJ2-1 | few | TRBV2 | - | TGTGCCAGCAGTGGGGGGGGGGCAGCGTCCTACAATGAGCAGTTCTTC | CASSGGGAASYNEQFF
TRBJ1-1 | - | TRBV12-3/TRBV12-4 | TRBD1 | TGTGCCAGCAGTAAACAAACAGGGGGCACTGAAGCTTTCTTT | CASSKQTGGTEAFF